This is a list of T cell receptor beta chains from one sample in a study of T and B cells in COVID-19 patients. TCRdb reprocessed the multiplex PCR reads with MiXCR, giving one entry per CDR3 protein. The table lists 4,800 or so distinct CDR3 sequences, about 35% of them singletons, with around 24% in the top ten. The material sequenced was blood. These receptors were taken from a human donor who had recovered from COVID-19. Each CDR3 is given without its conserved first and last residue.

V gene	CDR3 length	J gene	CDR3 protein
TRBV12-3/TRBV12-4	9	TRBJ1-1	ASTQGTEAF
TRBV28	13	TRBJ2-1	ASSFRLASYNEQF
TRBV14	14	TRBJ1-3	ASSQVGASSGNTIY
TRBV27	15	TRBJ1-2	ASSPRARQLLNYGYT
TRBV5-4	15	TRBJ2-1	ASSTVQGLLEGGEQF
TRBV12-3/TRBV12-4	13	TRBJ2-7	ASSLVARSNAEQY
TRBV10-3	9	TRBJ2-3	AISIRDTQY
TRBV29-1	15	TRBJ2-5	SVDGLQHGNLQETQY
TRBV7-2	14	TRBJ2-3	ASSYRVGGYTDTQY
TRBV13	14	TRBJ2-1	ASSLGTGGPRDEQF
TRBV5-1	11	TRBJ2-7	ASSLDRAYEQY
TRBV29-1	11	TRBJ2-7	SVVGGQAYEQY
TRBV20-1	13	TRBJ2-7	SARDILAGDYEQY
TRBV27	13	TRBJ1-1	ASTPVRGPGTEAF
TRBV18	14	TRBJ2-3	ASSPRTAGGTDTQY
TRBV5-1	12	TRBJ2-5	ASSLTGDGKTQY
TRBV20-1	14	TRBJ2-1	SAYDGGLAGAREQF
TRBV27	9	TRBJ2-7	ASSLINEQY
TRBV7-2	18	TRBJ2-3	ASSSRRGTSGRELTDTQY
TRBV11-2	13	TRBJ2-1	ASSFTSGSILGQF
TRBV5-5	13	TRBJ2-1	ASSRWLAGYEEQF
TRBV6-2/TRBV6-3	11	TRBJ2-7	ASTSGRRNEQY
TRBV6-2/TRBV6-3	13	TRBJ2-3	ASSSGRDGPDTQY
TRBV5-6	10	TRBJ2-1	ASSSGWHEQF
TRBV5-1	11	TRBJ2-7	ASSDRPPYEQY
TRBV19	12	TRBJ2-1	ASSKTSGFVEQF
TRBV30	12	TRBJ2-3	AWSYTIRTDTQY
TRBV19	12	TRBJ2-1	ASSIGRGYNEQF
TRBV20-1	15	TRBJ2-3	SATGTSGISATDTQY
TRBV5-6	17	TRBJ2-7	ASSFNQQGLAGAIYEQY
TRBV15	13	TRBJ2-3	ATSRAQRSTDTQY
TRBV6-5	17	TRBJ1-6	ASSYSLQGGGRLRSPLH
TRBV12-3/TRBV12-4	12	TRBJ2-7	ASRSGTGGYKQY
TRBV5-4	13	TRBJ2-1	ASTLGSGHYNEQF
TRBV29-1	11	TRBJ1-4	SVEGTEREKLF
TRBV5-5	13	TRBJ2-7	ASSPKTGISYEQY
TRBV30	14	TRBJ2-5	AWSVKSWGSQETQY
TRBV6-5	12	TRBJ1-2	ASSYTGQGAGYT
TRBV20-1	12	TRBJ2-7	STSKTDGPYEQY
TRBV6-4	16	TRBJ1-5	ASSLPRDRLYSNQPQH
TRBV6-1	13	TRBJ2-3	ASSEVGGHTDTQY
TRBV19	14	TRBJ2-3	ASRGRDQPSTDTQY